This T cell receptor beta chain was recovered during a study of blood T cell repertoires in COVID-19 (TCRdb year 2020). About the study as a whole: Samples covering the acute and convalescent phases of COVID-19 were provided by collaborators in the United States, Italy and Spain. The dataset comprised deeply sampled blood TCRbeta repertoires from subjects exposed to, actively infected with, or recovered from COVID-19. The repertoires were released in a freely available public database intended as a resource for research on the immune response to SARS-CoV-2. Nearly every sample came with metadata listing a de-identified subject ID, COVID-19 status, age in years and sex. The samples were drawn from two sources: the first 160 participants of the ongoing ImmuneRACE study, and 1,000 to 1,500 subjects contributed by 6 global collaborators. The material from the prospective study consisted of cDNA or gDNA derived from T cells, B-cell-depleted T cells, or PBMCs. Where HLA class I and class II types were available, the types were taken from metadata supplied by the sample provider, not from assay-based typing.

Overall results and qualifications from the work: The amount of clinical and demographic metadata varied by source and participant and was provided uncurated.

Turning to this clone: This clone's antigen is unknown. No much larger clone is present one base from it, and per-base qualities are unavailable.

Collaborating institutions collected whole blood in K2EDTA tubes following their own protocols. Collaborator samples were shipped for TCRbeta analysis as frozen whole blood, isolated PBMCs, or DNA extracted from either sample type. TCRbeta CDR3 regions were amplified from genomic DNA by means of the immunoSEQ Assay, a bias-controlled multiplex PCR. Per the original workflow: The number of nucleated cells in each sample was estimated from the amplification of reference gene primers within the assay. To quantify the absolute abundance of each unique TCRbeta CDR3 rearrangement, sequence reads were collapsed and filtered. For each sample, productive Simpson clonality was calculated as the square root of Simpson's diversity index across productive rearrangements. TCRdb took this table from immuneACCESS and kept in-frame rearrangements with V and J called. Such tables lack part of the clones; where checked against another copy, unresolved V genes explain under half of the gap, and the rest is unexplained. D and trimming were read from the DNA, whereas the V and J calls and clone size are those reported in that table. The sample table holds about 46,000 clones, of which 85% to 90% were seen once. The ten largest account for more than 15% of the sample.

V loses 1 base of germline sequence and J loses 0 bases, and the interval between the two ends is 9 bases. Measured from the cysteine to the phenylalanine, the CDR3 is 15 residues long. The only DNA kept is the CDR3, 45 bases in frame from the first base. CDR1 and CDR2, per the germline V gene (reference sequence), are LNHNV and YYDKDF. This TCR came from a human donor in a cohort sampled during active COVID-19. The specimen sequenced was peripheral blood. This chain joins TRBV15 to TRBJ1-1; possibly the D gene is TRBD1, per 5 matching bases. The base sequence is TGTGCCACCAGCAGAGTGGGGGGGATGAACACTGAAGCTTTCTTT. The resulting protein is CATSRVGGMNTEAFF. Where the CDR3 stops, the reference TRBV15 and TRBJ1-1 genes take over; the full variable domain is DAMVIQNPRYQVTQFGKPVTLSCSQTLNHNVMYWYQQKSSQAPKLLFHYYDKDFNNEADTPDNFQSRRPNTSFCFLDIRSPGLGDTAMYLCATSRVGGMNTEAFFGQGTRLTVV.